The T cell receptor (beta chain) described here comes from a study of OX40 agonist ivuxolimab in advanced cancers. Study as a whole: Cohort: about 82% men, mean age 60, aged about 23 to 80.

Comments on this clone: Its antigen is still unknown.

The CDR3 is made up of 13 amino acids. Germline values: CDR1 LNHNV, CDR2 YYDKDF (reference sequence). Trimming cost V 5 bases and J 5 bases; bases outside gene matches: 4. The data were produced by immunoSEQ multiplex PCR, yet TCRdb's version contains in-frame clones alone and is incomplete. Of tens of thousands of clones in the sample, around 83% were seen once. Study-level results: Partial responders receiving 0.1-3.0 mg/kg showed among the lowest clonal expansion.

V and J are TRBV15 and TRBJ2-5; 8 bases are a match to TRBD1. Source: CD4+ or CD8+ T cells sorted from blood, taken in a trial of the OX40 agonist ivuxolimab. This TCR was recovered from an adult with an advanced solid tumor such as melanoma, head and neck, liver or kidney cancer. The CDR3 reads CATSSGQGETQYF. The CDR3 coding sequence is TGTGCCACCAGCTCAGGACAGGGCGAGACCCAGTACTTC.